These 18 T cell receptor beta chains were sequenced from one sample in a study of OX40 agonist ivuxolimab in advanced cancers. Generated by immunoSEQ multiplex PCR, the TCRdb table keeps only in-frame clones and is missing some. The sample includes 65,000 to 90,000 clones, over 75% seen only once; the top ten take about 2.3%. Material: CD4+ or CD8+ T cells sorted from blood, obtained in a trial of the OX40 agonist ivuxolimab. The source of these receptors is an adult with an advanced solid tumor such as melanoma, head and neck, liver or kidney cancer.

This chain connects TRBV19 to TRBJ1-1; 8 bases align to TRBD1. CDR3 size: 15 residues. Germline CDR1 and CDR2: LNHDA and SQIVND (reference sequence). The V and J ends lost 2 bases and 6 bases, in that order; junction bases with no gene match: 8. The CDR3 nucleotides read TGTGCCAGTAGTATATTCATGGACAGGGTGGCTGAAGCTTTCTTT. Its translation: CASSIFMDRVAEAFF.

In DNA, the CDR3 is TGTGCCAGCAGCCCCCTGGCGGGGGGCTACGAGCAGTACTTC. This codes for CASSPLAGGYEQYF. The chain uses TRBV9 and TRBJ2-7; TRBD2 matches at 8 bases. CDR3 length: 14 residues. The ends lost 4 bases at V and 3 bases at J; junction bases unmatched: 6. The germline gives CDR1 SGDLS, CDR2 YYNGEE.

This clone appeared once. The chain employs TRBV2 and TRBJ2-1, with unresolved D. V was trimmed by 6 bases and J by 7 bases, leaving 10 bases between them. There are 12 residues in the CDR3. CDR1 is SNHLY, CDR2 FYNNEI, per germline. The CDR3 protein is CASRSYRNEQFF. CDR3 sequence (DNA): TGTGCCAGCAGGAGTTATAGGAATGAGCAGTTCTTC.

CDR3 amino acids: CASSRGTPGELFF. In DNA form, the CDR3 reads TGTGCCAGCAGCCGCGGGACTCCCGGGGAGCTGTTTTTT. The rearrangement links TRBV27 to TRBJ2-2; possibly TRBD2 for D (6 bases). Trimming removed 6 bases from V and 6 bases from J, with 11 bases in between. Per germline, CDR1 MNHEY and CDR2 SMNVEV (reference sequence). The CDR3 has 13 amino acids.

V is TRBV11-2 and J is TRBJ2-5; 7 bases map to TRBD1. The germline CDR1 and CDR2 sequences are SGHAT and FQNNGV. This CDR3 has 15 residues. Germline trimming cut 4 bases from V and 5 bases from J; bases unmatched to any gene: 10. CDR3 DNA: TGTGCCAGCAGCTGGAATAGAGGGGGCCGGGAGACCCAGTACTTC. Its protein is CASSWNRGGRETQYF.

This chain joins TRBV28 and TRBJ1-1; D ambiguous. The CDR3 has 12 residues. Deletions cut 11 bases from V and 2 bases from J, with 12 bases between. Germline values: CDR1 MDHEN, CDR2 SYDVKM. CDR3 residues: CAARYSNTEAFF. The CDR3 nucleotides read TGTGCCGCGCGCTATTCTAACACTGAAGCTTTCTTT.

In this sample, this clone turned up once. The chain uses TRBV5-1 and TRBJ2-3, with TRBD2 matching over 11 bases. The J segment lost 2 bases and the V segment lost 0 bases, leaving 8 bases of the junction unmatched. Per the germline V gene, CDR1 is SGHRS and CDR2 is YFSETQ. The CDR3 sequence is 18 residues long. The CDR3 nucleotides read TGCGCCAGCAGCTTGGGGGGTACTAGCGGGAGTTACACAGATACGCAGTATTTT. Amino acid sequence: CASSLGGTSGSYTDTQYF. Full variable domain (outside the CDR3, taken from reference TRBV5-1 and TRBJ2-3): KAGVTQTPRYLIKTRGQQVTLSCSPISGHRSVSWYQQTPGQGLQFLFEYFSETQRNKGNFPGRFSGRQFSNSRSEMNVSTLELGDSALYLCASSLGGTSGSYTDTQYFGPGTRLTVL.

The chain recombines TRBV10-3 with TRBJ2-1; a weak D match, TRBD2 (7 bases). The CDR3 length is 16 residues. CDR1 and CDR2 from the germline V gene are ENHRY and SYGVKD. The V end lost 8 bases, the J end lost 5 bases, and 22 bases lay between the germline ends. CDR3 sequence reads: CAIGEGVAGYNNEQFF. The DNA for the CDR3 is TGTGCCATCGGGGAGGGGGTTGCGGGATATAACAATGAGCAGTTCTTC.

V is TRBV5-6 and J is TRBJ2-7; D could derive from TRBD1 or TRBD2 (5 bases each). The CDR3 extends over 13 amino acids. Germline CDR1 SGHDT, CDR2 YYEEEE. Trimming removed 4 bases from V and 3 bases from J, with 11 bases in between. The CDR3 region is CASSPGTFYEQYF. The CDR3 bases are TGTGCCAGCAGCCCCGGGACCTTCTACGAGCAGTACTTC.

CDR3 amino acids: CASSLLGGIGTGELFF. The CDR3 coding sequence is TGTGCCAGCAGTTTATTGGGGGGTATTGGGACCGGGGAGCTGTTTTTT. This chain connects TRBV28 to TRBJ2-2, with D maybe TRBD2 (6 bases). This CDR3 contains 16 residues. Germline loops: CDR1 MDHEN, CDR2 SYDVKM. The V end was cut by 1 base, the J end by 5 bases, with 14 bases between.

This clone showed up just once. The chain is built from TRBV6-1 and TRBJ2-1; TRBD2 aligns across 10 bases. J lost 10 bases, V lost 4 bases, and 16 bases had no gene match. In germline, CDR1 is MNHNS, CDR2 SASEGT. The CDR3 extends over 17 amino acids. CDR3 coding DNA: TGTGCCAGCAGTGTGTTACCAGCGGGAGGGCTCCTCACCGAGCAGTTCTTC. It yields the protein CASSVLPAGGLLTEQFF.

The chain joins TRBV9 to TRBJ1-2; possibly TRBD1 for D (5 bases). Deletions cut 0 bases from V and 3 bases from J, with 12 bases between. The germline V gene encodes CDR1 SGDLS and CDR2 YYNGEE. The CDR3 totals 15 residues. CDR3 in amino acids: CASSVEGRGDYGYTF. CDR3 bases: TGTGCCAGCAGCGTAGAAGGGCGGGGGGACTATGGCTACACCTTC.

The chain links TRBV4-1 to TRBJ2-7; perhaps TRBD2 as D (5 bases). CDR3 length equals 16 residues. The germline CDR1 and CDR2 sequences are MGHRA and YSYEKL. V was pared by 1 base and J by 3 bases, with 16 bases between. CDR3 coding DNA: TGCGCCAGCAGCCAAGGATCTACTTACGGGATCTACGAGCAGTACTTC. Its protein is CASSQGSTYGIYEQYF.

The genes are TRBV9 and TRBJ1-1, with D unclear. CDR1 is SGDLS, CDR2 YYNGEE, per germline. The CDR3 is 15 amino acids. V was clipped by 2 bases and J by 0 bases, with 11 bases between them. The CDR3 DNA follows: TGTGCCAGCAGCGTCGGATCTGCTCTGAACACTGAAGCTTTCTTT. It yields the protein CASSVGSALNTEAFF.

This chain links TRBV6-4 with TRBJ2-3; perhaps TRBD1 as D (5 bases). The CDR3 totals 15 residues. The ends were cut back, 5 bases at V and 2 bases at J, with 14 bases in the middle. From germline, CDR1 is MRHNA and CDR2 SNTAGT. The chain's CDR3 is CASSPEWGITDTQYF. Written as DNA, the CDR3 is TGTGCCAGCAGTCCTGAGTGGGGCATCACAGATACGCAGTATTTT.

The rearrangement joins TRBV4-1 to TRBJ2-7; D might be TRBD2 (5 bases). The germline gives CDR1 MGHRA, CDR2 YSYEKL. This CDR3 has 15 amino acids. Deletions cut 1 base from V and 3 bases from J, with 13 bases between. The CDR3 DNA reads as TGCGCCAGCAGCCAAGTTAGGAGGACCCTCTACGAGCAGTACTTC. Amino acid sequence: CASSQVRRTLYEQYF.

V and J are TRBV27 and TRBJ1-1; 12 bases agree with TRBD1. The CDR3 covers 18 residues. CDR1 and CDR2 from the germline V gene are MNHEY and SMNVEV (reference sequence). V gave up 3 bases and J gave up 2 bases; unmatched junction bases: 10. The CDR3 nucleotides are TGTGCCAGCAGTTTCTATGCTCCGGGACAGGGGGCAAACACTGAAGCTTTCTTT. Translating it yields CASSFYAPGQGANTEAFF.

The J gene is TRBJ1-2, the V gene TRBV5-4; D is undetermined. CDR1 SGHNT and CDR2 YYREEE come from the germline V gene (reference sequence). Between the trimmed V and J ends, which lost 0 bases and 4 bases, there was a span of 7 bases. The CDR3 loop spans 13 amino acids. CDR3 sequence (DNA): TGTGCCAGCAGCTTGGGGGGATCCTATGGCTACACCTTC. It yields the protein CASSLGGSYGYTF.